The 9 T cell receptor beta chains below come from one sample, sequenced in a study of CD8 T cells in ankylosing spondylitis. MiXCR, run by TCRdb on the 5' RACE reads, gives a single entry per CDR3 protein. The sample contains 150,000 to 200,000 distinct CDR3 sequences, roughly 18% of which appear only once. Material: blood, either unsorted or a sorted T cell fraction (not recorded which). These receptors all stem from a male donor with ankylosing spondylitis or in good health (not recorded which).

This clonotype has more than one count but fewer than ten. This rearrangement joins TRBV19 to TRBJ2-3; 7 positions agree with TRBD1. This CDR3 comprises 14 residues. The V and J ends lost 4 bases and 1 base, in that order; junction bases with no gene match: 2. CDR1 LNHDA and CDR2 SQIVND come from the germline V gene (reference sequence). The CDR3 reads CASSNDRGTDTQYF. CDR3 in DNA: TGTGCCAGTAGTAACGACAGGGGCACAGATACGCAGTATTTT.

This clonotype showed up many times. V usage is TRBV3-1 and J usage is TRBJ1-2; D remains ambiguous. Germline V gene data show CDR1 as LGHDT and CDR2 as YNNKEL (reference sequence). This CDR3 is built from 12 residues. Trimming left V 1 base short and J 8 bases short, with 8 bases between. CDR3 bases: TGTGCCAGCAGCCAAGGGATCGGCGGCTACACCTTC. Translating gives CASSQGIGGYTF. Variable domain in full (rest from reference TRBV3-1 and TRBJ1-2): DTAVSQTPKYLVTQMGNDKSIKCEQNLGHDTMYWYKQDSKKFLKIMFSYNNKELIINETVPNRFSPKSPDKAHLNLHINSLELGDSAVYFCASSQGIGGYTFGSGTRLTVV.

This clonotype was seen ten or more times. This chain's CDR3 is CASSLSLLYEQYF. In nucleotides, the CDR3 is TGCGCCAGCAGCTTGAGTCTTCTCTACGAGCAGTACTTC. The gene calls are TRBV5-1 and TRBJ2-7, with D hard to call. The V gene's germline CDR1 is SGHRS and CDR2 YFSETQ. V dropped 1 base and J dropped 3 bases, with 8 bases sitting between them. The CDR3 extends over 13 amino acids.

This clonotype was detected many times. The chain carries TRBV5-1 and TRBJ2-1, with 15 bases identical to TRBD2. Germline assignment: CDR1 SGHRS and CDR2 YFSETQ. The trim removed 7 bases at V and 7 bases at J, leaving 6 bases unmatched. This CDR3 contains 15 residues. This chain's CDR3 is CASLGGLAGGNEQFF. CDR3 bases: TGCGCCAGCCTTGGGGGACTAGCGGGAGGAAATGAGCAGTTCTTC.

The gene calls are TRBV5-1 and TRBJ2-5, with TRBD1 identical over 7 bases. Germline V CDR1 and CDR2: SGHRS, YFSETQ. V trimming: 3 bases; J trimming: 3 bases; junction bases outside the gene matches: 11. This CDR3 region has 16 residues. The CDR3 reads CASSSGQRTGEETQYF. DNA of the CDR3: TGCGCCAGCAGCTCCGGCCAAAGGACAGGAGAAGAGACCCAGTACTTC.

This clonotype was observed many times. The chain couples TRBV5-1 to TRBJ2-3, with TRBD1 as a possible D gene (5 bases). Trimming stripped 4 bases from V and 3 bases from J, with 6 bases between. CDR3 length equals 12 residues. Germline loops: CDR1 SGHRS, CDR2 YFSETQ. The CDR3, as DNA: TGCGCCAGCAGCGACAGAACAGATACGCAGTATTTT. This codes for CASSDRTDTQYF.

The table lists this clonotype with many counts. CDR3 region: CSARLAGVVAQNTQYF. The CDR3 coding sequence is TGCAGTGCTAGATTAGCGGGCGTCGTCGCCCAAAATACGCAGTATTTT. The chain uses TRBV20-1 and TRBJ2-3; 7 bases are a match to TRBD2. With V trimmed by 2 bases and J by 7 bases, 15 bases remained unmatched. The CDR3 is made up of 16 amino acids. The germline CDR1 and CDR2 sequences are DFQATT and SNEGSKA (reference sequence).

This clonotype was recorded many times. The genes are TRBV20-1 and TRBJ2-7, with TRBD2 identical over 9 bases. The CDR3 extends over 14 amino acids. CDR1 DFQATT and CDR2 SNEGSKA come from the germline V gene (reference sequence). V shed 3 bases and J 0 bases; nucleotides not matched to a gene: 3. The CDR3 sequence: CSASLAGSSYEQYF. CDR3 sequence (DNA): TGCAGTGCTAGTCTAGCGGGATCCTCCTACGAGCAGTACTTC.

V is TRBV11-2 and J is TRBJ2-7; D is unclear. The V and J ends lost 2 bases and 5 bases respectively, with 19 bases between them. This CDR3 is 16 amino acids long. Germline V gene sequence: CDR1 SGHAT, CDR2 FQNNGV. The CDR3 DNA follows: TGTGCCAGCAGCTTAACGCCCAGGCAGGTGGGTGACGAGCAGTACTTC. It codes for CASSLTPRQVGDEQYF. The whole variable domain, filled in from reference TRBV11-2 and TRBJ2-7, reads EAGVAQSPRYKIIEKRQSVAFWCNPISGHATLYWYQQILGQGPKLLIQFQNNGVVDDSQLPKDRFSAERLKGVDSTLKIQPAKLEDSAVYLCASSLTPRQVGDEQYFGPGTRLTVT.